This T cell receptor beta chain was retrieved from a study of early T cells in non-severe SARS-CoV-2 infection. This clonotype occurred many times. Separate cDNA molecules each had unique molecular identifiers attached to them. One entry per CDR3 protein, called by TCRdb with MiXCR from the 5' RACE reads. The data show approximately 83,000 distinct CDR3 sequences, roughly 13% seen once. The TCR originated in an adult who was a healthcare worker with PCR-confirmed SARS-CoV-2 infection or an uninfected control (not recorded which). Sample: whole blood.

The CDR3, as DNA: TGCGCCAGCAGCTGGGACTCGGCGTCCTACAATGAGCAGTTCTTC. Translated, it gives CASSWDSASYNEQFF. V gene TRBV5-1 combines with J gene TRBJ2-1; TRBD2 is a possible D gene (6 bases). CDR3 size: 15 residues. The germline V and J ends were trimmed by 3 bases and 1 base, with 11 bases remaining between them. In germline, CDR1 is SGHRS, CDR2 YFSETQ.